The present T cell receptor (beta chain) was sequenced within a study of blood T cell repertoires in COVID-19. Looking at the study overall: Acute and convalescent COVID-19 samples came from the United States, Italy and Spain. PBMCs, B-cell-depleted T cells, or T cells were the source of the cDNA or gDNA that made up the material.

Trimming cost V 3 bases and J 0 bases; bases outside gene matches: 2. Germline CDR1 reads LNHDA; CDR2 reads SQIVND (reference sequence). There are 14 residues in the CDR3. In the authors' methods: Amplifying reference gene primers gave estimates of nucleated cell counts. Assay: immunoSEQ multiplex PCR; the TCRdb copy retains only in-frame clones and omits some. The DNA was the basis for D and trimming; V, J and clone size are from that table. The profile covers about 80,000 clones, with over 70% appearing a single time and about 12% taken by the ten largest. This sequence was found in a man older than 75 with acute or convalescent COVID-19. V is TRBV19 and J is TRBJ2-7, with TRBD2 matching over 7 bases. Sequencing was carried out using peripheral blood. The CDR3 DNA follows: TGTGCCAGTAGTATGCGGGGGACCTCCTACGAGCAGTACTTC. It encodes CASSMRGTSYEQYF.